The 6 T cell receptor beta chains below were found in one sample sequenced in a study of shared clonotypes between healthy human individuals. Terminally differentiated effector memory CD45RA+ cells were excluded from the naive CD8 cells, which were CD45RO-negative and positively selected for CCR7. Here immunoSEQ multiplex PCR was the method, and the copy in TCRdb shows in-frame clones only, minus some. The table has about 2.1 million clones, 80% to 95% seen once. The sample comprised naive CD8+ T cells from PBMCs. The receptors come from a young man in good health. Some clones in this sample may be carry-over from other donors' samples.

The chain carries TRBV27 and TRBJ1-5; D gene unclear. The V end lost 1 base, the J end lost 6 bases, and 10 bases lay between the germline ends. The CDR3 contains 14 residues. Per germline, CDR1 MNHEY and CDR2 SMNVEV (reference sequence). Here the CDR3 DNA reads TGTGCCAGCAGTTTATTACTCGGTAGTCAGCCCCAGCATTTT. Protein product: CASSLLLGSQPQHF.

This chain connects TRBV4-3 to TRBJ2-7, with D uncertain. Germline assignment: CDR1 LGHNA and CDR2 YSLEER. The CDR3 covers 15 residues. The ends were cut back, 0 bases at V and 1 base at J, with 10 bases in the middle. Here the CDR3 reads CASSQDRQLSYEQYF. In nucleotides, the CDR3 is TGCGCCAGCAGCCAAGATCGGCAGCTTTCCTACGAGCAGTACTTC.

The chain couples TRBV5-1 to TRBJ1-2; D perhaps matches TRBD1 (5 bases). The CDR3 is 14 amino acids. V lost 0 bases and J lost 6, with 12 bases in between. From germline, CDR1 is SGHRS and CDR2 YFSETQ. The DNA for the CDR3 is TGCGCCAGCAGCTTGGCCGACAGTTTGCATGGCTACACCTTC. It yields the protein CASSLADSLHGYTF.

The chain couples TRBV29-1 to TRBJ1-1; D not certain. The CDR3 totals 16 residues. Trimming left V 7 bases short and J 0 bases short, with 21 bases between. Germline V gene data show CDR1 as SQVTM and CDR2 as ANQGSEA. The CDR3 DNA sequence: TGCAGCGCCCTAATCAATTACTTTCACATGAACACTGAAGCTTTCTTT. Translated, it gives CSALINYFHMNTEAFF.

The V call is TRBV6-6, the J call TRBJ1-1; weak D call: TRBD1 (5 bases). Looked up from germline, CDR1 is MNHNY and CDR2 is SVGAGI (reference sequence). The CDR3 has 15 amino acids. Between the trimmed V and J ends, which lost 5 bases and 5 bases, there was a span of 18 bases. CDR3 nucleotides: TGTGCCAGCAGTACGACCGGGCAGGGAGGAACTGAAGCTTTCTTT. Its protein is CASSTTGQGGTEAFF.

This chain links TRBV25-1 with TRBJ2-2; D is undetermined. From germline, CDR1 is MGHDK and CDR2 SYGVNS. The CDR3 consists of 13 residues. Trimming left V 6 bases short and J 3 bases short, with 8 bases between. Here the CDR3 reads CASRFSYTGELFF. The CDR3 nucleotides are TGTGCCAGCAGGTTTTCGTACACCGGGGAGCTGTTTTTT.